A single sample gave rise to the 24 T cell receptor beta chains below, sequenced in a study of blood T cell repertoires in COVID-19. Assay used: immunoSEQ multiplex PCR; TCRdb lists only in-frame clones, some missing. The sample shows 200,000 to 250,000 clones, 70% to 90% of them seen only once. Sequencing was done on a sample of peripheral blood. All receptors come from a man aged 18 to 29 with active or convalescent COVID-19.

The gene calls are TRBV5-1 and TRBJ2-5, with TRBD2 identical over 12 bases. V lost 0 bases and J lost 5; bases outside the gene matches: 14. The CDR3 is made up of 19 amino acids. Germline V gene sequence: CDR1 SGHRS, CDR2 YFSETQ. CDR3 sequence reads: CASSLDLWTSGTPGETQYF. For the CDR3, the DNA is TGCGCCAGCAGCTTGGATTTATGGACTAGCGGGACCCCCGGGGAGACCCAGTACTTC.

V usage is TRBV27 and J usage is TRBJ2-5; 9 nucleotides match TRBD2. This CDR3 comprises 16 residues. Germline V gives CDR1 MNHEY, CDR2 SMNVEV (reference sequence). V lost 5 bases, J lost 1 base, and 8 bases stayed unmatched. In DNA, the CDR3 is TGTGCCAGCAGTCCCCGGGGTAGCGGGGGCCAAGAGACCCAGTACTTC. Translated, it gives CASSPRGSGGQETQYF.

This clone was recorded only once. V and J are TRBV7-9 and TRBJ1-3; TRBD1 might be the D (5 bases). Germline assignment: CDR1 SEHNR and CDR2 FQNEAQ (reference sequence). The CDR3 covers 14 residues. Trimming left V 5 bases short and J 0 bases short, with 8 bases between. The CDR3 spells CASSPQGSGNTIYF. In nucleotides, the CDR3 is TGTGCCAGCAGCCCGCAGGGCTCTGGAAACACCATATATTTT.

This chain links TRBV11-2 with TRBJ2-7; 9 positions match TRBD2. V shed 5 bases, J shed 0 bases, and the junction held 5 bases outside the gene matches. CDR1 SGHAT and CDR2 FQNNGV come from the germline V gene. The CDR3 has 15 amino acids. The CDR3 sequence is CASSPYSGSSYEQYF. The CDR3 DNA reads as TGTGCCAGCAGCCCTTATAGCGGGAGCTCCTACGAGCAGTACTTC.

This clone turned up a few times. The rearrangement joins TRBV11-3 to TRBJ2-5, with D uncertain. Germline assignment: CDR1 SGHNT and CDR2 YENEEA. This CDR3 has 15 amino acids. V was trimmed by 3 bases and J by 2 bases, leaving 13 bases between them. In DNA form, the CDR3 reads TGTGCCAGCAGCTTGGGTCTCGCGGCACAAGAGACCCAGTACTTC. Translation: CASSLGLAAQETQYF.

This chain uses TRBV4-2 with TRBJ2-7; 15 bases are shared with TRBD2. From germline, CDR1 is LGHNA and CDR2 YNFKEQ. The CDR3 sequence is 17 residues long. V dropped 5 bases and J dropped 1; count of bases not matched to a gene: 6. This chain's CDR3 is CASSSRTSGGESYEQYF. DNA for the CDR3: TGTGCCAGCAGCTCTAGGACTAGCGGGGGGGAATCCTACGAGCAGTACTTC.

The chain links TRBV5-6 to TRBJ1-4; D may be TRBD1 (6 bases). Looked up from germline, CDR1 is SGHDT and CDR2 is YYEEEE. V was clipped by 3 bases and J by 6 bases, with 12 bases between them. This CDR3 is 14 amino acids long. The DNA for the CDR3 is TGTGCCAGCAGCTCGGACAGAAGGGATGAAAAACTGTTTTTT. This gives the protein CASSSDRRDEKLFF.

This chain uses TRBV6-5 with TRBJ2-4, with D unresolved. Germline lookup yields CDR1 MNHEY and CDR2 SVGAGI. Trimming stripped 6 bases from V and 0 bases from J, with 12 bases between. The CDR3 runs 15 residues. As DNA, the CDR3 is TGTGCCAGCAGGCCCCGGTATCTAGCCAAAAACATTCAGTACTTC. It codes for CASRPRYLAKNIQYF.

DNA of the CDR3: TGTGCCAGCAAACGAGAGGCGAGCGAGCAGTTCTTC. This sequence encodes CASKREASEQFF. The chain links TRBV7-9 to TRBJ2-1; D gene uncertain. The CDR3 covers 12 residues. In germline, CDR1 is SEHNR, CDR2 FQNEAQ (reference sequence). V lost 7 bases and J 10 bases, leaving 14 bases between the germline ends.

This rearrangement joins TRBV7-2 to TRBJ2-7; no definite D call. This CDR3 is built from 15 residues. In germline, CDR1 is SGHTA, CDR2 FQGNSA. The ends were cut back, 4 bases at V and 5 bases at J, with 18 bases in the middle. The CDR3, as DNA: TGTGCCAGCAGCTCGCCGAGTGAGGTCCCCGACGAGCAGTACTTC. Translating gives CASSSPSEVPDEQYF.

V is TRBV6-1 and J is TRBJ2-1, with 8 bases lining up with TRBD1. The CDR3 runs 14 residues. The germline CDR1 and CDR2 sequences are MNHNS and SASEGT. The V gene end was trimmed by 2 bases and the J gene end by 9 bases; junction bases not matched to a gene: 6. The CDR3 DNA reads TGTGCCAGCAGTGAATGGGCAGGGGGCGGTGAGCAGTTCTTC. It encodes CASSEWAGGGEQFF.

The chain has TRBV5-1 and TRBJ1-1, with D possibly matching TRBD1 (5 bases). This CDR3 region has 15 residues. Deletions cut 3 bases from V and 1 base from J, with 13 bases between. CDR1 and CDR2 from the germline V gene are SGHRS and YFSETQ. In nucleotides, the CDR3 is TGCGCCAGCAGCTCGATCTCGGGGGGGAACACTGAAGCTTTCTTT. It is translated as CASSSISGGNTEAFF.

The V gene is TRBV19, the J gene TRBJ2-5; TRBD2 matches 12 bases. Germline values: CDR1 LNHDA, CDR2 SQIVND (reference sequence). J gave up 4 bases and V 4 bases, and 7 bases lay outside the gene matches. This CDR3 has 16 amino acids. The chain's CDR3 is CASSTGLAGPIETQYF. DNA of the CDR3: TGTGCCAGTAGTACCGGACTAGCGGGACCGATAGAGACCCAGTACTTC.

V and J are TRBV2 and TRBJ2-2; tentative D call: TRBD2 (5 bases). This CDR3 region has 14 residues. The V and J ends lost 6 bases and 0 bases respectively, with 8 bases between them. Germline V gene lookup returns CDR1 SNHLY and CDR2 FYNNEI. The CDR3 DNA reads TGTGCCAGCAGAACAGCGGCGAACACCGGGGAGCTGTTTTTT. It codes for CASRTAANTGELFF.

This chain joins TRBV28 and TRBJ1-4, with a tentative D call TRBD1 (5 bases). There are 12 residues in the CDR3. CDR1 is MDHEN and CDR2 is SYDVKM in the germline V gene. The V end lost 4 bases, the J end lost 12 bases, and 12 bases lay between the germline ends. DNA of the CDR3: TGTGCCAGCAGTTCACGACAGCTTCAACTGTTTTTT. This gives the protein CASSSRQLQLFF.

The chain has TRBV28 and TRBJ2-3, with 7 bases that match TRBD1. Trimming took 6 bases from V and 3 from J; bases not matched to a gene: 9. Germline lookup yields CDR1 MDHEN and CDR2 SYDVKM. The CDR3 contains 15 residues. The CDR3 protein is CASSPRGQMTDTQYF. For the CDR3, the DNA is TGTGCCAGCAGCCCCAGGGGACAGATGACAGATACGCAGTATTTT.

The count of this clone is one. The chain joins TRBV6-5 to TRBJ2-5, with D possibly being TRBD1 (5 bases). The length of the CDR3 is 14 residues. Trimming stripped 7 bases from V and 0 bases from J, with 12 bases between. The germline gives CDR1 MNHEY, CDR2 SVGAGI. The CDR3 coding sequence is TGTGCCAGCACTAAGACAGCAAACCAAGAGACCCAGTACTTC. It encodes CASTKTANQETQYF.

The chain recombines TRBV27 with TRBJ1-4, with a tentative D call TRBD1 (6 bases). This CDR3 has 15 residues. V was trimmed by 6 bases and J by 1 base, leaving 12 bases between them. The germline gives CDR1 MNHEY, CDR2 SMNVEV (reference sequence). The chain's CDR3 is CASSWGGGTNEKLFF. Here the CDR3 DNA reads TGTGCCAGCAGCTGGGGGGGCGGAACTAATGAAAAACTGTTTTTT. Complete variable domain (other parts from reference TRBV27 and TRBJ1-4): EAQVTQNPRYLITVTGKKLTVTCSQNMNHEYMSWYRQDPGLGLRQIYYSMNVEVTDKGDVPEGYKVSRKEKRNFPLILESPSPNQTSLYFCASSWGGGTNEKLFFGSGTQLSVL.

The CDR3 region is CASSKVKGNYGYTF. For the CDR3, the DNA is TGCGCCAGCAGCAAAGTCAAGGGGAACTATGGCTACACCTTC. The chain uses TRBV4-3 and TRBJ1-2; possibly TRBD1 for D (5 bases). This CDR3 comprises 14 residues. CDR1 and CDR2 from the germline V gene are LGHNA and YSLEER. Trimming stripped 5 bases from V and 2 bases from J, with 12 bases between.

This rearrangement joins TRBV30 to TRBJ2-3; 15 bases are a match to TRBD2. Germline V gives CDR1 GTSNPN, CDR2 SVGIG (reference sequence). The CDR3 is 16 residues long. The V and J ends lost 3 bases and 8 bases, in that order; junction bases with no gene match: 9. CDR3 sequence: CAWRGGTSGRSGTQYF. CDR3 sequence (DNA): TGTGCCTGGAGGGGGGGGACTAGCGGGAGGTCAGGTACGCAGTATTTT. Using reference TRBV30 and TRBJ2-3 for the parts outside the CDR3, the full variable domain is SQTIHQWPATLVQPVGSPLSLECTVEGTSNPNLYWYRQAAGRGLQLLFYSVGIGQISSEVPQNLSASRPQDRQFILSSKKLLLSDSGFYLCAWRGGTSGRSGTQYFGPGTRLTVL.

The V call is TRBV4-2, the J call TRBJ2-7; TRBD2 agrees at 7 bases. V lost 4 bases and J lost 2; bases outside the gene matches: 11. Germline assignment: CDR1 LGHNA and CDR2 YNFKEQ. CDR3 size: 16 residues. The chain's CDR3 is CASSPRASGLTYEQYF. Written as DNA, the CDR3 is TGTGCCAGCAGCCCTAGAGCTAGCGGTCTAACCTACGAGCAGTACTTC.

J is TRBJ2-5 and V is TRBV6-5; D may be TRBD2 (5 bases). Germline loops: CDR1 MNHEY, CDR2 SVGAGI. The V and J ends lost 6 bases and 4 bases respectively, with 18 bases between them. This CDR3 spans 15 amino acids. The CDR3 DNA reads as TGTGCCAGCAGCCCCCCCCCAGCGGATGGAGAGACCCAGTACTTC. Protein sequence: CASSPPPADGETQYF.

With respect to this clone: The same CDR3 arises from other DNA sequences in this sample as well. The CDR3 DNA sequence: TGCGCCAGCAGTGAGTTCAGGGGCACTGAAGCTTTCTTT. Residues: CASSEFRGTEAFF. The chain recombines TRBV10-1 with TRBJ1-1, with D tentatively TRBD1 (6 bases). Germline CDR1 is WNHNN and CDR2 is SYGVQD (reference sequence). The CDR3 extends over 13 amino acids. V was clipped by 1 base and J by 4 bases, with 7 bases between them.

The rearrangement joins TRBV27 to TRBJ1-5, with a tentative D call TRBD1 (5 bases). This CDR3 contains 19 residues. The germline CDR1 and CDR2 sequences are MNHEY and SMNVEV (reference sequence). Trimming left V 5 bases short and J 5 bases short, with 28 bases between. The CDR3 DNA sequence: TGTGCCAGCAGTCCAGCCCTCTCGACAGTCGGGGGTCCGGATCAGCCCCAGCATTTT. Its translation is CASSPALSTVGGPDQPQHF.